This T cell receptor (beta chain) was found in a study of blood T cell repertoires in COVID-19 (dated by TCRdb to 2018 to 2020). Concerning the study at large: Samples from collaborators originated in the United States, Italy and Spain and spanned both the acute and convalescent phases of COVID-19. The prospective study material was composed of cDNA or gDNA derived from T cells, B-cell-depleted T cells, or PBMCs. The dataset comprised deeply sampled blood TCRbeta repertoires from subjects exposed to, actively infected with, or recovered from COVID-19. The repertoires were released in a freely available public database intended as a resource for research on the immune response to SARS-CoV-2. Samples were obtained from the ongoing ImmuneRACE study (first 160 participants) and from about 1,300 subjects provided by 6 global collaborators. A de-identified subject ID, COVID-19 status, age in years and sex were almost always included in the sample metadata. Where available, HLA class I and class II types were obtained from metadata supplied by the sample provider rather than from assay-based typing.

In the case of this clone: Its antigen is unknown. No base qualities exist here, and no much larger clone lies one base off it.

At one collaborating source in Seattle, patients were enrolled during active infection and were followed longitudinally through the course of disease. Whole blood was collected in K2EDTA tubes by collaborating institutions according to the institutions' own protocols. For TCRbeta analysis, collaborator samples were shipped as frozen whole blood, as isolated PBMCs, or as DNA extracted from either sample type. Summary of the overall study and its limitations: The quantity of clinical and demographic metadata differed by source and by participant and was supplied without curation.

Looking up the germline V gene yields CDR1 SQVTM and CDR2 ANQGSEA. Counted from cysteine to phenylalanine, this CDR3 has 16 amino acids. Solely the CDR3 DNA is kept, with 48 bases framed from the first base. V loses 5 bases, J loses 2 bases, and the germline ends lie 20 bases apart. TCRbeta CDR3 regions were amplified from genomic DNA by means of the immunoSEQ Assay, a bias-controlled multiplex PCR. Under the source paper's analysis protocol: The number of nucleated cells in each sample was estimated from the amplification of reference gene primers within the assay. To quantify the absolute abundance of each unique TCRbeta CDR3 rearrangement, sequence reads were collapsed and filtered. For each sample, productive Simpson clonality was calculated by taking the square root of Simpson's diversity index across productive rearrangements. As stored in TCRdb, this immuneACCESS dataset retains in-frame rearrangements with V and J assigned. A fraction of the clones does not appear; measured against another copy, unresolved V genes explain less than half of the discrepancy, and the remainder lacks a known reason. V, J and clone size were drawn from that table, and D and trimming were deduced from the DNA. The sample table records more than 200,000 clones; approximately 81% of these occur just once. Of the sample, roughly 10% falls within the top ten clones.

This receptor was obtained from a woman over 75 with COVID-19, enrolled during active disease. Sequenced sample: peripheral blood. Recombination connected TRBV29-1 to TRBJ2-3; the D gene cannot be resolved reliably. The encoded CDR3 is CSVRSEASFNTDTQYF. The base sequence is TGCAGCGTTAGGAGCGAAGCCTCTTTTAACACAGATACGCAGTATTTT.